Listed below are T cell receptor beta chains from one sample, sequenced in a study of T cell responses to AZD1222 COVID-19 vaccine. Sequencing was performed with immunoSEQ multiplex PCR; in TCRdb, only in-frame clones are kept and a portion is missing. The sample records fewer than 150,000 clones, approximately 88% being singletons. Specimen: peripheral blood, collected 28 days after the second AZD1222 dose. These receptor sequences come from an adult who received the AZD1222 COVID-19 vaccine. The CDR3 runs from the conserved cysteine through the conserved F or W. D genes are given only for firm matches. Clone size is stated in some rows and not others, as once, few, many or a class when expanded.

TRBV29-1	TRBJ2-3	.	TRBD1	CSTATGTGSTDTQYF	TGCAGCACTGCGACAGGGACAGGTAGCACAGATACGCAGTATTTT
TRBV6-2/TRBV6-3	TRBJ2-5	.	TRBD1	CASSTTGGQTQYF	TGTGCCAGCAGCACGACAGGGGGTCAGACCCAGTACTTC
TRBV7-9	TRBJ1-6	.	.	CASSLTGGPNSPLHF	TGTGCCAGCAGCTTAACTGGGGGCCCTAATTCACCCCTCCACTTT
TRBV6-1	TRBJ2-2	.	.	CASSEGWRETGELFF	TGTGCCAGCAGTGAAGGATGGAGGGAGACCGGGGAGCTGTTTTTT
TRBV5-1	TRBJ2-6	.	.	CASSLDGTGANVLTF	TGCGCCAGCAGCCTGGACGGGACTGGGGCCAACGTCCTGACTTTC
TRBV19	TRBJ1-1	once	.	CASSAPGGAEAFF	TGTGCCAGTAGTGCGCCCGGGGGCGCTGAAGCTTTCTTT
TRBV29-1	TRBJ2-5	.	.	CSVDLSWQETQYF	TGCAGCGTCGATCTGTCGTGGCAAGAGACCCAGTACTTC
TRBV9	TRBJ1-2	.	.	CASSPRVRGGDGYTF	TGTGCCAGCAGCCCAAGGGTTCGGGGGGGCGATGGCTACACCTTC
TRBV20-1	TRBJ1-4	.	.	CSARDYRDLFF	TGCAGTGCTAGAGATTACAGGGATTTGTTTTTT
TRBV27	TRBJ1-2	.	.	CASSYSVGYGYTF	TGTGCCAGCAGTTACAGTGTTGGCTATGGCTACACCTTC
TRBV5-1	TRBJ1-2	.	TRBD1	CASSSLQGEIGYGYTF	TGCGCCAGCAGCTCACTTCAGGGGGAGATTGGATACGGCTACACCTTC
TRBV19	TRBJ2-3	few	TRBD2	CASTPRLARTDTQYF	TGTGCCAGTACCCCCCGACTAGCGCGCACAGATACGCAGTATTTT
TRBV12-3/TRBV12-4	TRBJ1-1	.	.	CASSLQGNTEAFF	TGTGCCAGCAGTTTACAGGGAAACACTGAAGCTTTCTTT
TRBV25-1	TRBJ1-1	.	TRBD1	CASSDLPGQEAFF	TGTGCCAGCAGTGATCTTCCGGGACAGGAAGCTTTCTTT
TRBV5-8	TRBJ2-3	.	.	CASSPRPRTDTQYF	TGTGCCAGCAGCCCGCGACCCCGTACAGATACGCAGTATTTT
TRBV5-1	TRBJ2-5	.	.	CASSFQETQYF	TGCGCCAGCAGCTTTCAAGAGACCCAGTACTTC
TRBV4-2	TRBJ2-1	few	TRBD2	CASSQYSGGGANEQFF	TGTGCCAGCAGCCAATATTCGGGCGGGGGGGCTAATGAGCAGTTCTTC
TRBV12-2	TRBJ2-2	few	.	CASRSQRTSSGLGNTGELFF	TGTGCAAGTCGCTCTCAAAGGACCTCATCGGGTCTTGGGAACACCGGGGAGCTGTTTTTT
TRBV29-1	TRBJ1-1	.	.	CSVGQFSRYTEAFF	TGCAGCGTTGGCCAATTTTCAAGATACACTGAAGCTTTCTTT
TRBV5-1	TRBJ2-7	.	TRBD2	CASSLDSGAFSEQYF	TGCGCCAGCAGCTTGGATAGCGGGGCGTTCTCCGAGCAGTACTTC
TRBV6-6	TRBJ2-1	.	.	CASRPGGRYNEQFF	TGTGCCAGCAGGCCCGGGGGTCGTTACAATGAGCAGTTCTTC
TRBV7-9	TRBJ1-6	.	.	CASSSTVRDTNSPLHF	TGTGCCAGCAGCTCAACCGTCCGGGACACGAATTCACCCCTCCACTTT
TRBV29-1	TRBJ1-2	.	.	CSVEDGSNYGYTF	TGCAGCGTTGAAGACGGGTCTAACTATGGCTACACCTTC
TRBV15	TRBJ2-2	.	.	CATSRVLDTGELFF	TGTGCCACCAGCAGGGTACTAGACACCGGGGAGCTGTTTTTT